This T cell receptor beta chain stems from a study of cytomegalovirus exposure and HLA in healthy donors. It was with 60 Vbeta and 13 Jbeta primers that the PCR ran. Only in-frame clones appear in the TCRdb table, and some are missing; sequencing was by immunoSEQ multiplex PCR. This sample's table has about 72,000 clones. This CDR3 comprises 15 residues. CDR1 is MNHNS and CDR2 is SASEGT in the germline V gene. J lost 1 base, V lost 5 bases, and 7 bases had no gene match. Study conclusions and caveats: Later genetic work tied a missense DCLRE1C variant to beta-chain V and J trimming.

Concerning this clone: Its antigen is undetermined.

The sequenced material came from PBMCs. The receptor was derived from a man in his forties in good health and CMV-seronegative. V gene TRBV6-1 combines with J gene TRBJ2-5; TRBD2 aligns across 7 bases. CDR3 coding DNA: TGTGCCAGCAGTACCGGACTAGGCCTCCAAGAGACCCAGTACTTC. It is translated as CASSTGLGLQETQYF.